This T cell receptor (beta chain) is drawn from a study of vaccination effects on CD4 cells after COVID-19. As to this clone: Its target is not known.

The assay was immunoSEQ multiplex PCR, and TCRdb's table has in-frame clones only and misses some. The table includes under 40,000 clones, 73% detected once. The CDR3 consists of 13 residues. V lost 9 bases and J 4 bases, leaving 15 bases between the germline ends. The germline CDR1 and CDR2 sequences are LNHDA and SQIVND (reference sequence). ViraFEST assay sequencing came after antigen-specific CD4+ T cells were expanded with viral peptide pools. Isolation of CD4+ T cells took place after nine to ten days of culture. Nucleocapsid antibody tests were negative, and the vaccine recipients had no prior SARS-CoV-2 infection.

The clonotype comes from a human donor who received a COVID-19 vaccine. Here the sequenced sample was CD4+ T cells from PBMCs cultured with HCoV-OC43 spike peptides, taken before COVID-19 vaccination. Sample subset: HCoV-OC43 spike overlapping peptide pool stimulation. This sequence joins TRBV19 and TRBJ2-5; D might be TRBD1 (6 bases). The CDR3 loop reads CASLGAAGETQYF. CDR3 nucleotides: TGTGCCAGCTTGGGGGCGGCGGGAGAGACCCAGTACTTC.